This T cell receptor (beta chain) came from a study of regulatory T cells in long-lasting Graves disease. Time point reported: newly diagnosed GD, antithyroid drugs for less than 3 months. The authors made the TCR library using RNA they extracted from PBMCs. CDR3-region Arm-PCR and iRepertoire HTBI primers produced the TCR beta libraries. Each CDR3 protein gets one entry after TCRdb re-called the multiplex PCR reads with MiXCR. In the table there are over 350,000 distinct CDR3 sequences, over 12% of which are singletons. Many counts were recorded for this clonotype. This CDR3 contains 15 residues. V lost 0 bases to trimming and J lost 3 bases, with 14 bases between them. Germline V gives CDR1 SQVTM, CDR2 ANQGSEA. These same data were also listed under a study on T cells in Graves' hyperthyroidism and ophthalmopathy.

The V gene is TRBV29-1, the J gene TRBJ2-5; D might be TRBD1 (6 bases). This receptor was obtained from a middle-aged woman with Graves disease. Sequences were derived from peripheral blood mononuclear cells (PBMCs), sampled at new diagnosis, from a patient treated with antithyroid drugs. The DNA for the CDR3 is TGCAGCGTTGAAGACACACAGGGATCTGAAGAGACCCAGTACTTC. Protein sequence: CSVEDTQGSEETQYF. The complete variable domain, with remaining parts taken from reference TRBV29-1 and TRBJ2-5, reads SAVISQKPSRDICQRGTSLTIQCQVDSQVTMMFWYRQQPGQSLTLIATANQGSEATYESGFVIDKFPISRPNLTFSTLTVSNMSPEDSSIYLCSVEDTQGSEETQYFGPGTRLLVL.